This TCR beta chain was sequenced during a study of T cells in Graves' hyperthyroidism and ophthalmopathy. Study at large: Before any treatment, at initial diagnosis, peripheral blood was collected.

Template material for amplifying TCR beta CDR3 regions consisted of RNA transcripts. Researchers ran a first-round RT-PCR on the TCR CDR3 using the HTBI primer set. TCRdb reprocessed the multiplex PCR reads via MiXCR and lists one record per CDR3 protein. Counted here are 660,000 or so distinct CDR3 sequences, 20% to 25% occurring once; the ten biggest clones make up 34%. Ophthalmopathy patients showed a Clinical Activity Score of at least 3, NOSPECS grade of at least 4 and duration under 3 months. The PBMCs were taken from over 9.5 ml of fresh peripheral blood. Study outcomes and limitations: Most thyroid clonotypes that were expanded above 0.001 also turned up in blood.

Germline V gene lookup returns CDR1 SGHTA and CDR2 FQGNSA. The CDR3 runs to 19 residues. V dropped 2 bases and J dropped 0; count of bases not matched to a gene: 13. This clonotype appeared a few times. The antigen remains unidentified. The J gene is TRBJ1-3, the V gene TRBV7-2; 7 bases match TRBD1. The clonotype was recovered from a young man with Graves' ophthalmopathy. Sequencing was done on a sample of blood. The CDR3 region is CASSLQIFKGGGSGNTIYF. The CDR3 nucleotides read TGTGCCAGCAGCTTACAGATATTTAAAGGGGGCGGCTCTGGAAACACCATATATTTT.